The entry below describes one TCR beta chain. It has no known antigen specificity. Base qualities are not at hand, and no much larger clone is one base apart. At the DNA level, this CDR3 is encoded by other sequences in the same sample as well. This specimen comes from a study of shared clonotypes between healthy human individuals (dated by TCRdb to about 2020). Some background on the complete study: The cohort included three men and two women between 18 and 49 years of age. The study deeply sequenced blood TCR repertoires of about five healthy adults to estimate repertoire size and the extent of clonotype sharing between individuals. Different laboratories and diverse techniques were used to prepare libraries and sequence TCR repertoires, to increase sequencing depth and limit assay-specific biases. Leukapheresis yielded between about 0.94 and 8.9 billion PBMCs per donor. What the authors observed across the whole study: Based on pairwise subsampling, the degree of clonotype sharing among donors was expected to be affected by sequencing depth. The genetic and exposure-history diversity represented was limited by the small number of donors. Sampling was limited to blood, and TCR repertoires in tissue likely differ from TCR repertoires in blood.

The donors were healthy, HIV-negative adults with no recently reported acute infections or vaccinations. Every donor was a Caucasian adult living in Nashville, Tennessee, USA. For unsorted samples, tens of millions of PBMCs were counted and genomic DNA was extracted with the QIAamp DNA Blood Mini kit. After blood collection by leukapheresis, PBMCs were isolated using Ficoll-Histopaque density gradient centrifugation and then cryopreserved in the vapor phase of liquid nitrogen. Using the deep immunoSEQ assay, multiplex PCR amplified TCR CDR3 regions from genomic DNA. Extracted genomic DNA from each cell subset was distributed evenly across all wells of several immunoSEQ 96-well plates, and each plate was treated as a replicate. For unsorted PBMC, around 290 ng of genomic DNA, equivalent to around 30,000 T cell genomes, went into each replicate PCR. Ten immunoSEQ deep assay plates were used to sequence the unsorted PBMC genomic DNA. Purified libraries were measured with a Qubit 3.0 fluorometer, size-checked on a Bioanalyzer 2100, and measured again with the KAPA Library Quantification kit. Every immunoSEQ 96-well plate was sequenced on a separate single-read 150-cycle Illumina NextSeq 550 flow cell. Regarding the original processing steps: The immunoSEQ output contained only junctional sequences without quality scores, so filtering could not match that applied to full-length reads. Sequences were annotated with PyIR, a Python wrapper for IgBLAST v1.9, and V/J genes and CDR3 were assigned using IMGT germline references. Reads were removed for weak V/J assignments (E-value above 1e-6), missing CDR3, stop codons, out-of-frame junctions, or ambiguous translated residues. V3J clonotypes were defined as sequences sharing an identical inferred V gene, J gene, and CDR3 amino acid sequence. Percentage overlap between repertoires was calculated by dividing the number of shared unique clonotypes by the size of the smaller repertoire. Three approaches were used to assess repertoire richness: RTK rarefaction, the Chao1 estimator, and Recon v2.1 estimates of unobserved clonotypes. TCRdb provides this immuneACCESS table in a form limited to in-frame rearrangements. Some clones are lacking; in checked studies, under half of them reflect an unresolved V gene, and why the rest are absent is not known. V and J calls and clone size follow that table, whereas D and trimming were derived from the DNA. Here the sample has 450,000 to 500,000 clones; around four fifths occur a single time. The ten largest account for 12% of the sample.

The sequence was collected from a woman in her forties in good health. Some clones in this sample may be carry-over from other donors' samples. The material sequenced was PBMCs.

In nucleotides, the sequence is TGCGCCAGCAGCCAAGGGGACAACTACGAGCAGTACTTC. Its translation reads: CASSQGDNYEQYF. This chain is built from TRBV4-1 and TRBJ2-7; the D gene is perhaps TRBD1, on 6 matching bases. V lost 1 base and J lost 3 bases; the stretch between them is 7 bases long. The CDR3 measures 13 amino acids from cysteine to phenylalanine. This entry keeps only the CDR3 DNA: 39 bases, framed from base 1. The germline V gene supplies CDR1 MGHRA and CDR2 YSYEKL.